These 22 T cell receptor beta chains were sequenced from one sample in a study of monozygotic twins with inflammatory bowel disease. TCRdb re-called the 5' RACE reads; one entry per CDR3 protein, DNA not given. The ten top clones account for around 6.8%, within a sample of about 160,000 distinct CDR3 sequences. Sequenced sample: blood. Every receptor here comes from a human donor with ulcerative colitis or Crohn's disease, or a healthy co-twin of an affected twin (not recorded which).

This CDR3 is CASSPSNGGAPSVLTF. The J gene is TRBJ2-6, the V gene TRBV18; TCRdb calls TRBD1, which cannot be checked without DNA. The CDR3 has 16 amino acids. The germline CDR1 and CDR2 sequences are KGHSH and LQKENI.

The V call is TRBV7-2, the J call TRBJ2-1; TCRdb gives TRBD1 as the D gene, but with no DNA this cannot be confirmed. The length of the CDR3 is 16 residues. Per the germline V gene, CDR1 is SGHTA and CDR2 is FQGNSA. CDR3: CASSLREQGSYNEQFF. Combining the CDR3 with reference TRBV7-2 and TRBJ2-1 gives the whole variable domain GAGVSQSPSNKVTEKGKDVELRCDPISGHTALYWYRQSLGQGLEFLIYFQGNSAPDKSGLPSDRFSAERTGGSVSTLTIQRTQQEDSAVYLCASSLREQGSYNEQFFGPGTRLTVL.

V and J are TRBV5-5 and TRBJ2-3; TCRdb lists TRBD1, though no DNA is available to test this call. The CDR3 has 13 amino acids. The germline V gene has CDR1 SGHKS and CDR2 YYEKEE (reference sequence). The CDR3 loop is CASSYDRGQSQYF.

The chain combines TRBV5-5 with TRBJ1-5. The CDR3 sequence is 15 residues long. Germline CDR1 reads SGHKS; CDR2 reads YYEKEE (reference sequence). CDR3 sequence reads: CASSWAGNSNQPQHF.

The rearrangement joins TRBV5-4 to TRBJ1-1; no DNA is available, so the TRBD1 call from TCRdb remains unchecked. The CDR3 contains 16 residues. Germline CDR1 and CDR2: SGHNT and YYREEE (reference sequence). CDR3 loop: CASSAQRGAWNTEAFF. Variable domain in full (rest from reference TRBV5-4 and TRBJ1-1): ETGVTQSPTHLIKTRGQQVTLRCSSQSGHNTVSWYQQALGQGPQFIFQYYREEENGRGNFPPRFSGLQFPNYSSELNVNALELDDSALYLCASSAQRGAWNTEAFFGQGTRLTVV.

This chain connects TRBV5-5 to TRBJ2-7; TCRdb indicates TRBD1, and absent DNA this call remains unverified. The CDR3 consists of 15 residues. Germline-derived CDR1 and CDR2 are SGHKS and YYEKEE (reference sequence). CDR3 sequence reads: CASSYHTGFSYEQYF.

This chain links TRBV20-1 with TRBJ2-3; no DNA is available, so the TRBD1 call from TCRdb remains unchecked. Germline V CDR1 and CDR2: DFQATT, SNEGSKA (reference sequence). The CDR3 has 14 amino acids. CDR3 sequence: CSARDGGTTDTQYF.

The chain combines TRBV6-5 with TRBJ2-1; as DNA is missing, the TRBD1 call by TCRdb cannot be tested. CDR3 length equals 13 residues. CDR1 is MNHEY and CDR2 is SVGAGI in the germline V gene. The CDR3 spells CASSPYGNNEQFF.

This chain links TRBV28 with TRBJ1-2; TCRdb reports TRBD1, a call that lacks DNA to check it against. CDR3 length: 12 residues. Germline-derived CDR1 and CDR2 are MDHEN and SYDVKM. This chain's CDR3 is CASSLRQGAFTF.

V and J are TRBV5-4 and TRBJ2-1. Germline CDR1 reads SGHNT; CDR2 reads YYREEE (reference sequence). The CDR3 is 13 residues long. The chain's CDR3 is CASSPHWDNEQFF.

V gene TRBV10-3 combines with J gene TRBJ2-7; TCRdb's D call, TRBD1, is unchecked because there is no DNA. CDR3 length equals 14 residues. Germline V gene sequence: CDR1 ENHRY, CDR2 SYGVKD. CDR3 in amino acids: CAIRQEGGIYEQYF.

This CDR3 reads CASSLLPGPMMGYTF. The J gene is TRBJ1-2, the V gene TRBV5-6. The germline V gene encodes CDR1 SGHDT and CDR2 YYEEEE. The length of the CDR3 is 15 residues.

The V gene is TRBV6-1, the J gene TRBJ2-7; with no DNA, the TCRdb D assignment of TRBD1 cannot be verified. The CDR3 length is 14 residues. CDR1 and CDR2 from the germline V gene are MNHNS and SASEGT. The CDR3 protein is CASSLTGQTYEQYF.

The rearrangement links TRBV5-1 to TRBJ2-7; TCRdb gives TRBD1 as the D gene, but with no DNA this cannot be confirmed. Germline loops: CDR1 SGHRS, CDR2 YFSETQ. The CDR3 runs to 14 residues. This CDR3 reads CASSGTGVSYEQYF.

The J gene is TRBJ2-1, the V gene TRBV7-9; absent DNA, TCRdb's TRBD2 call cannot be checked. Germline assignment: CDR1 SEHNR and CDR2 FQNEAQ (reference sequence). The CDR3 totals 16 residues. This chain's CDR3 is CASSTSGRRAANEQFF.

The chain carries TRBV20-1 and TRBJ2-1; TCRdb gives TRBD2 as the D gene, but with no DNA this cannot be confirmed. Germline CDR1 is DFQATT and CDR2 is SNEGSKA (reference sequence). The CDR3 consists of 16 residues. The CDR3 sequence: CSARDPASGRGGEQFF.

This chain connects TRBV2 to TRBJ1-1; lacking DNA, the TRBD1 call made by TCRdb goes unchecked. CDR1 and CDR2 (germline): SNHLY, FYNNEI. The CDR3 loop spans 13 amino acids. The CDR3 loop reads CASSGTIYTEAFF.

The chain uses TRBV29-1 and TRBJ2-3. Germline CDR1 is SQVTM and CDR2 is ANQGSEA. The CDR3 extends over 12 amino acids. The CDR3: CSVGTATDTQYF.

CDR3 protein: CASSQGGTQYF. This chain links TRBV7-2 with TRBJ2-3; TCRdb proposes TRBD1, but this gene call is untestable without DNA. The germline gives CDR1 SGHTA, CDR2 FQGNSA. The CDR3 sequence is 11 residues long.

The chain recombines TRBV4-1 with TRBJ1-3. This CDR3 region has 14 residues. Germline V gene lookup returns CDR1 MGHRA and CDR2 YSYEKL. The CDR3 sequence: CASSQEELGNTIYF.

The V and J genes are TRBV11-1 and TRBJ2-2; absent DNA, TCRdb's TRBD1 call cannot be checked. Germline V gene lookup returns CDR1 SGHAT and CDR2 FQDESV (reference sequence). There are 22 residues in the CDR3. The CDR3 here is CASSLARSGGLLNPANTGELFF.

The chain employs TRBV3-1 and TRBJ2-7; TCRdb lists TRBD2, though no DNA is available to test this call. Germline V gene sequence: CDR1 LGHDT, CDR2 YNNKEL (reference sequence). This CDR3 spans 15 amino acids. CDR3 sequence: CASSQGTSFTYEQYF.